The entry that follows covers one TCR beta chain sequence. Its antigen is undetermined. This sample was taken from a study of cytomegalovirus exposure and HLA in healthy donors. 13 Jbeta primers and 60 Vbeta primers were used for the PCR. Authors' processing steps: In a later analysis, around 10 million of some 80 million unique beta chains occurred in at least two donors. Using immunoSEQ multiplex PCR, the repertoire was profiled, and TCRdb retains in-frame clones only, with some absent. V and J calls and clone size are as listed in that table; D and trimming were resolved from the DNA. This sample carries some 180,000 clones, with 6.5% going to the ten biggest clones. General study points: The CMV antigen specificity of a few CMV-associated chains was confirmed through in vitro analysis. Reported findings show TCR beta sequences accurately forecast HLA-A and HLA-B alleles in most subjects.

V dropped 0 bases and J dropped 7; count of bases not matched to a gene: 11. The CDR3 totals 17 residues. Looked up from germline, CDR1 is SGDLS and CDR2 is YYNGEE. Sequencing was carried out using PBMCs. The clonotype comes from a young man in good health and CMV-seronegative. The chain has TRBV9 and TRBJ2-7; 12 bases are shared with TRBD2. The CDR3 nucleotides read TGTGCCAGCAGCGTAGGCTCGACTAGCGGGGGTGTCTGGGAGCAGTACTTC. This codes for CASSVGSTSGGVWEQYF.